This paragraph reports one T cell receptor beta chain. Its specific antigen is unknown. One end of the junction varies from germline; a read error may be responsible. CDR3 length: 14 amino acids, cysteine to phenylalanine. This entry keeps only the CDR3 DNA: 42 bases, framed from base 1. Reading the germline V gene (reference sequence) gives CDR1 LNHDA and CDR2 SQIVND. The source of the sample is a study of cytomegalovirus exposure and HLA in healthy donors (dated by TCRdb to about 2017). In terms of the full investigation: In an earlier analysis of several hundred of the donors, approximately 260 Gb of sequence data and 117 million unique TCR beta sequences from approximately 180 million T cells were reported. Four or five DR-DQ haplotypes were handled as single units for association and clustering, since linkage in the cohort was strong. A later analysis re-examined previously published TCR beta repertoires from more than 550 donors and added high-resolution HLA genotyping to investigate patterns of TCR occurrence. An early release that covered fewer than 800 HLA-typed donors contained approximately 320 gigabases of sequencing data and around 80 million unique TCR sequences. Every discovery cohort repertoire had been produced on one sequencing platform. To predict cytomegalovirus infection status, the study combined high-throughput TCR immunosequencing, statistical association of individual TCRs with disease status, and machine learning. Donor age, sex, ethnicity and CMV serostatus were collected together with the repertoire data. The study aimed to test whether cataloging public T cell receptors could reveal signatures of past pathogen exposure. Typing coverage varied by locus: 629-630 donors for A, B, C, DRB1 and DQB1; more than 500 for DQA1; approximately 570 for DPA1; roughly 450 for DPB1. Using immunosequencing, the study profiled T cell repertoires from 500 to 800 subjects and related those repertoires to cytomegalovirus serostatus. HLA typing included class I and class II loci at four-digit resolution. In the later analysis, no new phenotypic data were used to find candidate immune exposures; instead, reliance was placed on TCR beta sequences and their occurrence across donors. An earlier analysis of approximately 640 of the donors applied high-throughput TCR beta sequencing to assess whether each TCR beta V gene segment acted as functional or pseudogenic. The genetic ancestry cluster associated with self-reported Caucasian donors included 80% to 90% of the 398 genotyped donors. A later genetic analysis took genome-wide SNP genotypes for about 55% of the 666 donors and used that subset as a discovery cohort. Among roughly 400 genotyped donors of the cohort, an average of around 220,000 unique TCR beta nucleotide sequences was sequenced per donor, of which roughly 17% were non-productive. Besides the first cohort of around 700 subjects, a separate validation cohort made up of about 120 different subjects was used. Study-level results and caveats: Most CMV-associated TCR beta chains appeared to be HLA-restricted in a later analysis, and the HLA associations seemed to be driven largely by CMV exposure. Strong co-occurrence of HLA alleles, especially DR and DQ, made assigning TCR associations to individual alleles difficult. Most TCR sequences were observed very rarely across donors, whereas some public TCRs were present in many individuals. A cluster of highly shared sequence variants was judged likely to be a technical artifact of the sequencing pipeline. Cytomegalovirus status was reported to be diagnosed by the classifier with high specificity and sensitivity in both the original and validation cohorts. In the study, about 150 TCR beta chains were listed as associated with cytomegalovirus. Presence/absence analyses assumed roughly uniform sequencing depth across donors, an assumption that may not hold. Because HLA typing was missing for some donors at each locus, association tests included only the typed subset. Three of the identified cytomegalovirus-associated TCR beta chains were confirmed in vitro to be specific for cytomegalovirus antigens. Broadly in line with IMGT annotations, most TCR beta V segments showed up in productive rearrangements about 87% or about 30% of the time in an earlier analysis of approximately 640 of the donors. This cohort had only TCR beta chains sequenced, and the lack of alpha or paired-chain data limited which features could be detected. CMV serostatus was the only immune exposure information available for the cohort. According to the authors, the approach could potentially be generalized to other disease states and immunological phenotypes. Linkage disequilibrium might explain the correlated functional status among segregating V segments, but an unknown experimental factor could not be ruled out. A later genetic analysis reported fewer N-insertions in productive TCRs among donors in an Asian-associated ancestry cluster than the roughly 620-donor mean. A later analysis associated 15,000 or so TCR beta sequences with specific HLA alleles at a false discovery rate of 0.05. The earlier analysis of about 600 of the donors excluded 15 to 20 rarely observed V segments, including chromosome 9 orphons, because counts were too low. A later genetic analysis associated a missense DCLRE1C variant with V-gene and J-gene trimming of TCR beta chains, and an independent cohort replicated the association. In a later analysis, the rate of TCR association differed among HLA loci, with DRB1 alleles having the most associated TCRs and HLA-C alleles having the fewest. A further reported finding was that TCR beta sequences accurately predicted the HLA-A and HLA-B alleles for most subjects in the first cohort. In a later analysis, several top co-occurrence clusters were reported to appear linked to parvovirus B19, influenza, CMV and Epstein-Barr virus. Some IMGT-functional V segments, including TRBV6-2 and TRBV6-3, could not be distinguished by the 87-base-pair reads and were therefore excluded. In a later analysis, HLA-associated TCR beta chains showed more clonal expansion and lower generation probabilities than non-associated chains that were equally common.

The cohort was made up of hundreds of healthy bone marrow donors. At the time of sampling, all cohort members were nominally healthy, though unrecorded immune exposures were likely present. The donor was CMV seronegative and was included in the group of around 320 seronegative cohort members. A peripheral blood sample was collected from each donor, and TCR beta sequencing was performed on peripheral blood mononuclear cells. Genomic DNA was extracted from the blood cell samples with the Qiagen DNeasy Blood Extraction Kit. The receptor library was made with the immunoSEQ multiplex PCR assay. A mixture of 60 forward primers for TCR Vbeta segments and 13 reverse primers for TCR Jbeta segments was used in the multiplex PCR. The CDR3 region of rearranged TCR beta genes was amplified from genomic DNA with a multiplex PCR assay. The amplified TCR beta libraries were sequenced on the Illumina HiSeq System as 87-base-pair reads. In the original analysis: Across the roughly 600 repertoires, a later analysis counted approximately 83 million unique TCR beta chains, some 11 million of which were shared by at least two donors. A nearest-neighbor algorithm error-corrected the raw reads and collapsed the reads into unique sequences, merging closely related sequences to remove PCR and sequencing errors. V, D and J gene segments were assigned by aligning CDR3 sequences to IMGT reference sequences. Each retained sequence needed at least a six-nucleotide match to both a V gene segment and a J gene segment. Rearrangements were called productive when the CDR3 lacked stop codons and stayed in frame with V and J; all others were non-productive. CDR3 was defined by IMGT convention, running from the second conserved V-encoded cysteine to the conserved J-encoded phenylalanine. Sequences without an unambiguous match to a single V gene segment were excluded from the earlier analysis of 450 to 650 of the donors. In an earlier analysis of 587 of the donors, a V segment was called functional when productive rearrangements were above 56.7%, and segregating when the standard deviation between donors exceeded 5%. A statistical classification framework was developed to diagnose cytomegalovirus status using the catalog of TCR beta chain sequences. In a later analysis, TCR nucleotide sequences were compared against IMGT/GENE-DB human TR gene sequences so that V and J genes could be assigned. Using the TCRdist pipeline, a later analysis assigned CDR3 sequences along with most-parsimonious VDJ recombination scenarios. In a later analysis, each TCR beta chain was defined by its CDR3 amino acid sequence together with its V-gene family, and reads without a unique V-gene family were excluded. In a later analysis, a few hundred highly shared, low-generation-probability nucleotide sequences were removed to address suspected cross-contamination and a sequencing artifact. For each public chain, a later analysis derived a clonal expansion index from normalized ranks of inferred template counts within each repertoire. Generation probabilities in a later analysis came from a VDJ recombination model fitted to out-of-frame rearrangements, and those results were checked against IGoR. In a later analysis, TCR-TCR, TCR-HLA and TCR-CMV co-occurrence was scored with hypergeometric tests, and a repertoire-size bias correction was applied to TCR pairs. To estimate false discovery rates, a later analysis permuted the HLA or CMV assignments 20 times. A later analysis grouped co-occurring TCRs with DBSCAN, adding TCRdist sequence similarity when clustering within HLA-allele-positive subsets. Repertoires with fewer than 30,000 or more than 120,000 public chains were left out of co-occurrence clustering, as were a handful of repertoires with anomalous nucleotide sharing. TCRdb obtained this table from immuneACCESS and retained in-frame rearrangements with V and J assigned. These tables miss some clones; where compared with another copy, unresolved V genes account for less than half of the shortfall, and the remainder is unexplained. The V and J calls and clone size are taken from that table; D and trimming were inferred from the DNA. This sample holds 100,000 to 140,000 clones; approximately 79% were observed only once. The ten largest clones take up more than 2% of the sample.

Material for sequencing was PBMCs. The rearranged chain carries TRBV19 and TRBJ1-2, with TRBD1 matching 7 junction bases. The TCR sequence derives from a man aged 18 to 30 in good health and CMV-seronegative. In nucleotide form, the sequence is TGTGCCAGTACGAGAACGACAGGGAGTACTGGCTACCCCTTC. It translates to CASTRTTGSTGYPF.